This paragraph reports one T cell receptor beta chain. Antigen unknown. The data were obtained in a study of lymphopenia after photon versus proton radiotherapy. The study, taken as a whole, reports: A bigger post-nadir fall in TCR diversity correlated inversely with survival time in deceased patients.

The germline gives CDR1 SNHLY, CDR2 FYNNEI. The germline V and J ends were trimmed by 11 bases and 5 bases, with 22 bases remaining between them. CDR3 length: 14 amino acids. Here immunoSEQ multiplex PCR was the method, and the copy in TCRdb shows in-frame clones only, minus some. This table has 45,000 to 65,000 clones, around 80% appearing once. The TCR originated in a man aged 45-65 years with gastric cancer. This material consisted of peripheral blood, taken from a patient treated with photon-based radiotherapy. The rearrangement uses TRBV2 and TRBJ2-7, with D unresolved. CDR3 in DNA: TGTGCCTGTATCCCAGGACCCCGAGAACACGAGCAGTACTTC. Its protein is CACIPGPREHEQYF.